What follows are 9 T cell receptor beta chains derived from one specimen sequenced in a study of blood T cells in healthy people across ages. Together with a sample-barcoded 5' primer, a J-beta primer mix was included in a second PCR lasting roughly 6 to 12 cycles. MiXCR, run by TCRdb on the 5' RACE reads, gives a single entry per CDR3 protein. The table lists more than 1,000,000 distinct CDR3 sequences, about 23% of them singletons. A further study also used this sample, focusing on T cells of mothers and their children.

The sequencing input was blood. The source is a girl aged 2-15 years in good health.

V is TRBV4-3 and J is TRBJ2-1; the match to TRBD2 covers 12 bases. The J call is doubtful: the DNA matches TRBJ2-7 better. Per the germline V gene, CDR1 is LGHNA and CDR2 is YSLEER. This CDR3 spans 16 amino acids. In DNA, the CDR3 is TGCGCCAGCAGCCAAAGCAGATCTAGCGGGGGGGGCGAGCAGTACTTC. Translating gives CASSQSRSSGGGEQYF.

The chain combines TRBV12-3 or TRBV12-4 with TRBJ2-7; D gene uncertain. Trimming removed 8 bases from V and 4 bases from J, with 21 bases in between. The CDR3 totals 15 residues. The CDR3 here is CASALVAEDGYEQYF. Written as DNA, the CDR3 is TGTGCCAGCGCCTTGGTGGCCGAGGATGGGTACGAGCAGTACTTC.

A few counts support this clonotype. This chain connects TRBV6-6 to TRBJ2-1; no firm D call. With 8 bases removed from V and 8 bases from J, the gap between germline ends came to 13 bases. Per the germline V gene, CDR1 is MNHNY and CDR2 is SVGAGI (reference sequence). The CDR3 length is 12 residues. The CDR3 loop reads CASRTPNHEQFF. In DNA, the CDR3 is TGTGCCAGCCGGACGCCAAATCATGAGCAGTTCTTC.

This clonotype was seen a handful of times. The chain recombines TRBV27 with TRBJ2-5; 11 bases match TRBD2. The end of the DNA fits TRBJ2-7 better, so the J call may be wrong. The CDR3 is 14 amino acids. Germline V CDR1 and CDR2: MNHEY, SMNVEV (reference sequence). CDR3: CASKLAGEIYEQYF. The CDR3 DNA sequence: TGTGCCAGCAAACTAGCGGGAGAAATCTACGAGCAGTACTTC.

V is TRBV28 and J is TRBJ1-1, with D maybe TRBD1 (5 bases). V was clipped by 5 bases and J by 6 bases, with 25 bases between them. This CDR3 contains 17 residues. Germline V gene data show CDR1 as MDHEN and CDR2 as SYDVKM. The CDR3 loop is CASSPMGVGTTPSEAFF. CDR3 nucleotide sequence: TGTGCCAGCAGTCCGATGGGGGTGGGAACAACTCCCTCTGAAGCTTTCTTT.

The chain joins TRBV4-2 to TRBJ2-7; D is unresolved. V lost 0 bases, J lost 3 bases, and 18 bases lay in between. The germline gives CDR1 LGHNA, CDR2 YNFKEQ. This CDR3 comprises 17 residues. In DNA form, the CDR3 reads TGTGCCAGCAGCCAAGAAGGTAATTTGGGCAGGAGCTACGAGCAGTACTTC. It specifies CASSQEGNLGRSYEQYF.

The gene calls are TRBV4-3 and TRBJ2-1; D remains ambiguous. This CDR3 is built from 13 residues. Germline V gene data show CDR1 as LGHNA and CDR2 as YSLEER. The V and J ends lost 2 bases and 10 bases respectively, with 12 bases between them. For the CDR3, the DNA is TGCGCCAGCAGCCAAAGCTACGGCAGCGAGCAGTTCTTC. It codes for CASSQSYGSEQFF.

The chain combines TRBV7-9 with TRBJ2-4; D unresolved. The CDR3 loop spans 17 amino acids. V gave up 3 bases and J gave up 0 bases, with 15 bases separating them. Germline CDR1 and CDR2: SEHNR and FQNEAQ (reference sequence). The CDR3 nucleotides are TGTGCCAGCAGCTTCTGGACCCCTGACCCAGCCAAAAACATTCAGTACTTC. Translation: CASSFWTPDPAKNIQYF.

The chain joins TRBV6-5 to TRBJ2-5, with D unresolved. The closer fit of TRBJ2-7 to the DNA end suggests the J call may be wrong. The germline V gene has CDR1 MNHEY and CDR2 SVGAGI. The CDR3 has 13 residues. CDR3: CASSYSWLYEQYF. The CDR3 DNA reads as TGTGCCAGCAGTTACTCGTGGCTTTACGAGCAGTACTTC.